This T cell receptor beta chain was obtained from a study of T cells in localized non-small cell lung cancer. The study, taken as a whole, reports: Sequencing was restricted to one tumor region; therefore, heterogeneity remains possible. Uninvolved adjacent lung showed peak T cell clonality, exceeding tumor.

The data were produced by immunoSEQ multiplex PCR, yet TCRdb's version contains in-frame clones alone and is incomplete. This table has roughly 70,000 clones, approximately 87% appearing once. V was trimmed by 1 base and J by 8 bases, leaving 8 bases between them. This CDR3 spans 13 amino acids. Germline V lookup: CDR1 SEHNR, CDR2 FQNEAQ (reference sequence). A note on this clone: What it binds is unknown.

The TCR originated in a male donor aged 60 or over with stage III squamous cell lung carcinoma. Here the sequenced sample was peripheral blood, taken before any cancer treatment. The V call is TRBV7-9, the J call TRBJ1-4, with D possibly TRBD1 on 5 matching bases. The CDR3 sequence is CASSLGGGEKLFF. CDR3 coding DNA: TGTGCCAGCAGCTTAGGGGGCGGCGAAAAACTGTTTTTT.